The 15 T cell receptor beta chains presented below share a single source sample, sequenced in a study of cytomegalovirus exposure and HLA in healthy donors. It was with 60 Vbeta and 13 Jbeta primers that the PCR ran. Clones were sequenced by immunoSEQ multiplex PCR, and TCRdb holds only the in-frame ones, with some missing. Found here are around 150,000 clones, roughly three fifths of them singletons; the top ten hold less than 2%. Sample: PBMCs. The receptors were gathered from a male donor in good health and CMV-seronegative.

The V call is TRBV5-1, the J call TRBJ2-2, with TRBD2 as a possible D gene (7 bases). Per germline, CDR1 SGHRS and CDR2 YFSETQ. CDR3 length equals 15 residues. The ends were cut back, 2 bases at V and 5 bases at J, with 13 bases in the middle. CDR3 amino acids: CASSLGGAGTGELFF. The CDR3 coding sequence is TGCGCCAGCAGCTTAGGGGGGGCCGGGACCGGGGAGCTGTTTTTT.

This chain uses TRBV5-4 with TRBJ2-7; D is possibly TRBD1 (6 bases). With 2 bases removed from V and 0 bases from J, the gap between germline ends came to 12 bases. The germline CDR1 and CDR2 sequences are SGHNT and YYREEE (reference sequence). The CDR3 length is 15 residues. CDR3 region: CASSFQGSLSYEQYF. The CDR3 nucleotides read TGTGCCAGCAGCTTCCAGGGGTCACTCTCCTACGAGCAGTACTTC.

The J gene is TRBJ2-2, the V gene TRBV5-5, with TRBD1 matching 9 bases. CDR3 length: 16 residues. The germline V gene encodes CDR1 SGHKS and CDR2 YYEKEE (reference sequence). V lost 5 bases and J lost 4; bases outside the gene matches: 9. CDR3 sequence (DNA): TGTGCCAGCAGTCAAACCGGGACAGGGCTCACCGGGGAGCTGTTTTTT. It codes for CASSQTGTGLTGELFF.

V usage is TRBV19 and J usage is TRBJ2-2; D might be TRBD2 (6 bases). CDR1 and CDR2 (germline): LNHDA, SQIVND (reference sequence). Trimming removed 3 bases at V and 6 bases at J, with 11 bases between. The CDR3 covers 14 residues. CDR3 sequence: CASSISGEAGELFF. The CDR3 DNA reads TGTGCCAGTAGTATTTCGGGGGAGGCCGGGGAGCTGTTTTTT.

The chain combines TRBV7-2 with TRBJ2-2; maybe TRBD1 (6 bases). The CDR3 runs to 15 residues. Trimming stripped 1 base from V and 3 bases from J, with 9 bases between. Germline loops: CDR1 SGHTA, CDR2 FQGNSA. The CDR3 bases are TGTGCCAGCAGCTTAGAGGGGACATACACCGGGGAGCTGTTTTTT. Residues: CASSLEGTYTGELFF.

CDR3 residues: CASSSTGTGHNEQFF. The CDR3 region has the DNA TGTGCCAGCAGCTCCACCGGGACAGGGCACAATGAGCAGTTCTTC. The J gene is TRBJ2-1, the V gene TRBV5-4; 9 bases agree with TRBD1. Per germline, CDR1 SGHNT and CDR2 YYREEE (reference sequence). The CDR3 spans 15 residues. V was pared by 3 bases and J by 5 bases, with 6 bases of the junction left unmatched.

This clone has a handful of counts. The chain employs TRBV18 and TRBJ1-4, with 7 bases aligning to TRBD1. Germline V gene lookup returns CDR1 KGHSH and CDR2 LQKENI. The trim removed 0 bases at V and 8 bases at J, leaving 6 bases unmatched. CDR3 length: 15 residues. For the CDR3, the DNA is TGTGCCAGCTCACCACCTTCCAGGGGGGTCGAAAAACTGTTTTTT. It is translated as CASSPPSRGVEKLFF.

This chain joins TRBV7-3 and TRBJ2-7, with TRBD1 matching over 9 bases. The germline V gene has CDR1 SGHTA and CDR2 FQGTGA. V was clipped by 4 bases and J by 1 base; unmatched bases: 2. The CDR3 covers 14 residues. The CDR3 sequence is CASSSGTGSYEQYF. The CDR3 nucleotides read TGTGCCAGCAGCTCCGGGACAGGGTCCTACGAGCAGTACTTC.

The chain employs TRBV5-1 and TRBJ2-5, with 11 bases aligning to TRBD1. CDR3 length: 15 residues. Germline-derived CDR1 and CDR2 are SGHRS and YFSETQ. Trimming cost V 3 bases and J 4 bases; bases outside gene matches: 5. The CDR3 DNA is TGCGCCAGCAGCTGGGACAGGGGGGGGCGAGAGACCCAGTACTTC. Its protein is CASSWDRGGRETQYF.

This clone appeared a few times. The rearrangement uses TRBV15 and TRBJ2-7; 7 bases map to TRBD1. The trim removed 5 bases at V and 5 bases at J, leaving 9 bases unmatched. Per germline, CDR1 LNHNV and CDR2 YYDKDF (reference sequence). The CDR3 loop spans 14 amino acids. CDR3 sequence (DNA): TGTGCCACCAGCCCTGAGGGGGCAAATCACGAGCAGTACTTC. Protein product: CATSPEGANHEQYF. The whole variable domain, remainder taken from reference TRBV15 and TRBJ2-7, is DAMVIQNPRYQVTQFGKPVTLSCSQTLNHNVMYWYQQKSSQAPKLLFHYYDKDFNNEADTPDNFQSRRPNTSFCFLDIRSPGLGDTAMYLCATSPEGANHEQYFGPGTRLTVT.

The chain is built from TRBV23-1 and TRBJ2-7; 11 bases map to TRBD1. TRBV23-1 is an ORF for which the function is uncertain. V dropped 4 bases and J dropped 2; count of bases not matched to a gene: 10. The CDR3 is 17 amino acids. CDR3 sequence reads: CASSLLGTGGPTYEQYF. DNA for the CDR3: TGCGCCAGCAGTCTCCTCGGGACAGGGGGTCCAACCTACGAGCAGTACTTC.

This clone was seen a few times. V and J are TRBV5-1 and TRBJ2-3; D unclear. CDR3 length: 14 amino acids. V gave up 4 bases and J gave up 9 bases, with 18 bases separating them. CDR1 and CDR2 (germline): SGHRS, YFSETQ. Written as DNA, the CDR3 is TGCGCCAGCAGCCTCCCGGCGGCAGAGCCCACGCAGTATTTT. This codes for CASSLPAAEPTQYF.

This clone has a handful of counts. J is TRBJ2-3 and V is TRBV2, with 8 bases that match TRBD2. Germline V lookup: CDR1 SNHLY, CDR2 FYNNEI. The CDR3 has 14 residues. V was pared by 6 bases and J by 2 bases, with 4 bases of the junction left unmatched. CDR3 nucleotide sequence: TGTGCCAGCAGATTAGCGGGGTACACAGATACGCAGTATTTT. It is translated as CASRLAGYTDTQYF. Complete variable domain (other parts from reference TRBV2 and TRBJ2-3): EPEVTQTPSHQVTQMGQEVILRCVPISNHLYFYWYRQILGQKVEFLVSFYNNEISEKSEIFDDQFSVERPDGSNFTLKIRSTKLEDSAMYFCASRLAGYTDTQYFGPGTRLTVL.

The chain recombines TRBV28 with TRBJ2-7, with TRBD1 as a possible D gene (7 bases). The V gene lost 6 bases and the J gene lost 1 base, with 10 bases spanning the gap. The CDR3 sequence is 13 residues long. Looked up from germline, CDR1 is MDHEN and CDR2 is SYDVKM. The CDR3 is CASRGGQSYEQYF. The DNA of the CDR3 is TGTGCCAGCAGGGGGGGACAGTCCTACGAGCAGTACTTC.

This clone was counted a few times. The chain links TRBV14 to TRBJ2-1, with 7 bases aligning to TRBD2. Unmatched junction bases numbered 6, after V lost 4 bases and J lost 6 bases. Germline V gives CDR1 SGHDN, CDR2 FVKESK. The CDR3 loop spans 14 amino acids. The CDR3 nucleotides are TGTGCCAGCAGCCCGCCGACTAGCCGCAATGAGCAGTTCTTC. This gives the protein CASSPPTSRNEQFF.